Below are 25 T cell receptor beta chains sequenced from a single sample in a study of cytomegalovirus exposure and HLA in healthy donors. Profiled with immunoSEQ multiplex PCR; TCRdb holds only in-frame clones, not every one. The sample has some 260,000 clones; roughly 87% are singletons. Material for sequencing was PBMCs. Receptors originate from a woman in her 30s in good health and CMV-seronegative.

The genes are TRBV11-2 and TRBJ2-2; 8 bases are a match to TRBD2. The CDR3 spans 15 residues. The V gene's germline CDR1 is SGHAT and CDR2 FQNNGV. Trimming removed 5 bases from V and 0 bases from J; junction bases left unmatched: 2. The CDR3 DNA reads TGTGCCAGCAGCACGACTAGCGCGAACACCGGGGAGCTGTTTTTT. Its protein is CASSTTSANTGELFF.

This clone appeared a few times. The chain recombines TRBV2 with TRBJ1-2, with D possibly TRBD1 on 5 matching bases. Germline lookup yields CDR1 SNHLY and CDR2 FYNNEI. V was trimmed by 4 bases and J by 2 bases, leaving 11 bases between them. CDR3 size: 14 residues. CDR3 in DNA: TGTGCCAGCAGTGGGGATAGGGGCAACTATGGCTACACCTTC. Amino acids: CASSGDRGNYGYTF.

The chain is built from TRBV4-3 and TRBJ2-3; no reliable D call. Germline V gives CDR1 LGHNA, CDR2 YSLEER. The CDR3 sequence is 16 residues long. The germline V and J ends were trimmed by 0 bases and 1 base, with 11 bases remaining between them. Here the CDR3 DNA reads TGCGCCAGCAGCCAAGATGATGTTGGCGGCACAGATACGCAGTATTTT. Its protein product is CASSQDDVGGTDTQYF.

This clone was counted once. The DNA is left out, because the CDR3 cannot be placed on it with certainty; the CDR3 is given as TCRdb lists it. The V and J genes are TRBV21-1 and TRBJ2-5; the table's D call, TRBD2, was not checked against the DNA. TRBV21-1 is termed a pseudogene. The CDR3 has 17 amino acids, counting both end residues. CDR3 amino acids: CASRRGWASGNQETQYF.

The V and J genes are TRBV28 and TRBJ2-2, with 9 positions matching TRBD1. Germline CDR1 and CDR2: MDHEN and SYDVKM. The CDR3 contains 18 residues. J was trimmed by 2 bases and V by 5 bases; bases with no gene match: 12. CDR3 sequence (DNA): TGTGCCAGCAGTCCACCCGGACAGGGGATTGTAAACACCGGGGAGCTGTTTTTT. Protein sequence: CASSPPGQGIVNTGELFF.

The V call is TRBV6-5, the J call TRBJ2-7; TRBD2 is a possible D gene (5 bases). Trimming pared 0 bases from V and 2 bases from J, leaving 11 bases between. CDR1 MNHEY and CDR2 SVGAGI come from the germline V gene. CDR3 length: 15 amino acids. CDR3 residues: CASSYSGEAAYEQYF. The CDR3, as DNA: TGTGCCAGCAGTTACTCGGGAGAAGCGGCCTACGAGCAGTACTTC.

The chain links TRBV4-3 to TRBJ2-7, with 7 bases fitting TRBD1. Losses at the gene ends were 0 bases for V and 3 bases for J; bases not matched to a gene: 5. Germline-derived CDR1 and CDR2 are LGHNA and YSLEER. The length of the CDR3 is 15 residues. The CDR3 nucleotides read TGCGCCAGCAGCCAAGACGGGCCAGGGGGCTACGAGCAGTACTTC. Encoded protein: CASSQDGPGGYEQYF.

This clone was observed a single time. V is TRBV5-1 and J is TRBJ2-5, with 10 bases fitting TRBD1. The junction had 0 bases not matched to a gene; V was cut back by 0 bases and J by 4 bases. The CDR3 loop spans 14 amino acids. The V gene's germline CDR1 is SGHRS and CDR2 YFSETQ. Written as DNA, the CDR3 is TGCGCCAGCAGCTTGGGGGACAGGGGAGAGACCCAGTACTTC. This translates into CASSLGDRGETQYF. The full variable domain, completed using reference TRBV5-1 and TRBJ2-5, is KAGVTQTPRYLIKTRGQQVTLSCSPISGHRSVSWYQQTPGQGLQFLFEYFSETQRNKGNFPGRFSGRQFSNSRSEMNVSTLELGDSALYLCASSLGDRGETQYFGPGTRLLVL.

The CDR3 here is CASSVNALTAYNEQFF. DNA for the CDR3: TGTGCCAGCAGTGTCAACGCGCTGACAGCTTACAATGAGCAGTTCTTC. V usage is TRBV6-4 and J usage is TRBJ2-1, with a weak D call TRBD1 (5 bases). Trimming left V 4 bases short and J 4 bases short, with 17 bases between. The CDR3 sequence is 16 residues long. Per the germline V gene, CDR1 is MRHNA and CDR2 is SNTAGT.

This chain joins TRBV18 and TRBJ1-4, with D possibly being TRBD1 (6 bases). The CDR3 is 15 residues long. V was trimmed by 2 bases and J by 5 bases, leaving 12 bases between them. Germline CDR1 is KGHSH and CDR2 is LQKENI. The DNA of the CDR3 is TGTGCCAGCTCACCAATGGGGGGCCCGAATGAAAAACTGTTTTTT. Its translation is CASSPMGGPNEKLFF.

This chain links TRBV5-5 with TRBJ1-5, with D perhaps matching TRBD1 (6 bases). Germline V gene sequence: CDR1 SGHKS, CDR2 YYEKEE (reference sequence). CDR3 length: 15 residues. V lost 1 base to trimming and J lost 6 bases, with 14 bases between them. The CDR3 sequence is CASSLRGGVGQPQHF. The CDR3 DNA reads TGTGCCAGCAGCTTGCGGGGGGGCGTGGGTCAGCCCCAGCATTTT.

V usage is TRBV4-1 and J usage is TRBJ2-3, with TRBD2 identical over 7 bases. With 2 bases clipped from V and 4 bases from J, the junction kept 6 bases outside the gene matches. CDR1 is MGHRA and CDR2 is YSYEKL in the germline V gene. This CDR3 has 15 residues. CDR3 sequence reads: CASSQLTSSADTQYF. In DNA, the CDR3 is TGCGCCAGCAGCCAACTGACTAGCTCCGCAGATACGCAGTATTTT.

The rearrangement links TRBV7-9 to TRBJ2-7, with a tentative D call TRBD2 (5 bases). There are 14 residues in the CDR3. V lost 1 base, J lost 6 bases, and 13 bases lay in between. Germline V gene sequence: CDR1 SEHNR, CDR2 FQNEAQ (reference sequence). CDR3 region: CASSLGPARGEQYF. CDR3 in DNA: TGTGCCAGCAGCTTAGGGCCTGCTCGGGGCGAGCAGTACTTC.

The chain is built from TRBV29-1 and TRBJ2-4; 9 positions agree with TRBD1. V dropped 3 bases and J dropped 2; count of bases not matched to a gene: 5. This CDR3 contains 15 residues. Germline CDR1 SQVTM, CDR2 ANQGSEA. The CDR3 protein is CSVDTGGASKNIQYF. The DNA of the CDR3 is TGCAGCGTTGACACAGGGGGCGCTTCCAAAAACATTCAGTACTTC.

The chain carries TRBV5-4 and TRBJ2-7; 8 bases align to TRBD2. Germline V gene sequence: CDR1 SGHNT, CDR2 YYREEE (reference sequence). The ends lost 6 bases at V and 9 bases at J; junction bases unmatched: 17. The CDR3 spans 15 residues. This CDR3 is CASTEWGAGVEGQYF. DNA for the CDR3: TGTGCCAGCACCGAATGGGGAGCGGGAGTAGAGGGGCAGTACTTC.

The chain has TRBV9 and TRBJ2-1, with 8 nucleotides matching TRBD2. The germline gives CDR1 SGDLS, CDR2 YYNGEE. With 3 bases clipped from V and 4 bases from J, the junction kept 12 bases outside the gene matches. There are 17 residues in the CDR3. The CDR3 spells CASSAIPGLDLYNEQFF. The CDR3 DNA reads as TGTGCCAGCAGCGCCATCCCGGGACTAGATCTATACAATGAGCAGTTCTTC.

The J gene is TRBJ1-5, the V gene TRBV5-6; D gene ambiguous. The CDR3 totals 12 residues. Between the trimmed V and J ends, which lost 4 bases and 8 bases, there was a span of 10 bases. In germline, CDR1 is SGHDT, CDR2 YYEEEE. This chain's CDR3 is CASSRPPEPQHF. For the CDR3, the DNA is TGTGCCAGCAGCAGACCCCCGGAGCCCCAGCATTTT.

This chain uses TRBV7-6 with TRBJ2-7, with 12 nucleotides matching TRBD2. Germline CDR1 is SGHVS and CDR2 is FNYEAQ. V lost 4 bases and J lost 7; bases outside the gene matches: 8. The CDR3 is 15 residues long. CDR3 residues: CASSWGLAGLPEQYF. CDR3 in DNA: TGTGCCAGCAGCTGGGGACTAGCGGGCCTCCCGGAGCAGTACTTC. The full variable domain, in which reference TRBV7-6 and TRBJ2-7 provide the parts outside the CDR3, is GAGVSQSPRYKVTKRGQDVALRCDPISGHVSLYWYRQALGQGPEFLTYFNYEAQQDKSGLPNDRFSAERPEGSISTLTIQRTEQRDSAMYRCASSWGLAGLPEQYFGPGTRLTVT.

This clone has just a few counts. V is TRBV6-1 and J is TRBJ2-7; 9 bases line up with TRBD1. The CDR3 loop spans 15 amino acids. The V segment lost 2 bases and the J segment 7 bases; nucleotides outside the gene matches: 9. Germline V gene lookup returns CDR1 MNHNS and CDR2 SASEGT. DNA for the CDR3: TGTGCCAGCAGTGAAAGGTACAGGGGGCTGGGGGAGCAGTACTTC. This gives the protein CASSERYRGLGEQYF.

The chain carries TRBV7-9 and TRBJ2-5, with D uncertain. The CDR3 spans 13 residues. CDR1 is SEHNR, CDR2 FQNEAQ, per germline (reference sequence). The V gene lost 7 bases and the J gene lost 3 bases, with 12 bases spanning the gap. CDR3: CASIPGSEETQYF. The CDR3 region has the DNA TGTGCCAGCATCCCTGGCTCCGAAGAGACCCAGTACTTC.

J is TRBJ2-2 and V is TRBV27; 8 bases map to TRBD2. CDR1 is MNHEY, CDR2 SMNVEV, per germline (reference sequence). V lost 5 bases and J lost 3; bases outside the gene matches: 8. CDR3 length: 16 residues. This CDR3 is CASSPPGGLDTGELFF. The CDR3 DNA is TGTGCCAGCAGTCCCCCGGGGGGGCTAGACACCGGGGAGCTGTTTTTT.

The V call is TRBV4-3, the J call TRBJ1-1, with D hard to call. Germline V gives CDR1 LGHNA, CDR2 YSLEER. The CDR3 runs to 13 residues. Trimming took off 4 bases at V and 1 base at J, with 7 bases between the two ends. CDR3 region: CASSPRQNTEAFF. CDR3 sequence (DNA): TGCGCCAGCAGCCCTCGACAGAACACTGAAGCTTTCTTT.

The V gene is TRBV6-1, the J gene TRBJ2-1; D may be TRBD1 (5 bases). The CDR3 extends over 17 amino acids. From germline, CDR1 is MNHNS and CDR2 SASEGT. V dropped 3 bases and J dropped 0 bases, with 15 bases sitting between them. CDR3 in amino acids: CASSEMTGRGSYNEQFF. DNA for the CDR3: TGTGCCAGCAGTGAGATGACTGGTAGGGGCTCCTACAATGAGCAGTTCTTC.

The chain's CDR3 is CASSDHGSSYNEQFF. Written as DNA, the CDR3 is TGTGCCAGCAGTGACCACGGAAGCTCCTACAATGAGCAGTTCTTC. The V call is TRBV6-4, the J call TRBJ2-1; no definite D call. V was cut by 2 bases and J by 0 bases, with 8 bases left in between. In germline, CDR1 is MRHNA, CDR2 SNTAGT. CDR3 length equals 15 residues.

This chain uses TRBV6-5 with TRBJ2-7, with TRBD1 matching over 7 bases. Germline CDR1 MNHEY, CDR2 SVGAGI. There are 12 residues in the CDR3. The J segment lost 2 bases and the V segment lost 6 bases, leaving 1 base of the junction unmatched. The CDR3 DNA sequence: TGTGCCAGCAGCACAGGGGCCTACGAGCAGTACTTC. Protein product: CASSTGAYEQYF.